This record covers a single TCR beta chain. Its antigen is unidentified. This sample stems from a study of cytomegalovirus exposure and HLA in healthy donors. Notes on the study in general: What a later analysis reportedly showed was that an Asian-associated ancestry cluster had fewer N-insertions than the approximately 670-donor mean.

The PCR was carried out with 60 Vbeta primers and 13 Jbeta primers. Profiled with immunoSEQ multiplex PCR; TCRdb holds only in-frame clones, not every one. Of about 82,000 clones in the sample, roughly 84% were seen once. The CDR3 length is 13 residues. V was clipped by 3 bases and J by 4 bases, with 9 bases between them. Germline assignment: CDR1 MNHNS and CDR2 SASEGT. This clonotype was obtained from a man in his 70s in good health and CMV-seropositive. This sequence joins TRBV6-1 and TRBJ1-2; D is uncertain. The specimen was PBMCs. In DNA, the CDR3 is TGTGCCAGCAGTGAGCGACAAGGCTATGGCTACACCTTC. Its translation: CASSERQGYGYTF.